These 2 T cell receptor beta chains came from one sample sequenced in a study of immune cell composition in non-small cell lung cancer. Sequencing was performed with immunoSEQ multiplex PCR; in TCRdb, only in-frame clones are kept and a portion is missing. The sample consists of about 9,000 clones, under 80% of them appearing once. The material sequenced was lung tumor tissue. These receptors were taken from a human donor with non-small cell lung cancer.

V and J are TRBV5-4 and TRBJ2-2; tentative D call: TRBD1 (5 bases). There are 13 residues in the CDR3. Germline CDR1 is SGHNT and CDR2 is YYREEE (reference sequence). The V end was cut by 4 bases, the J end by 3 bases, with 7 bases between. The CDR3 DNA reads as TGTGCCAGCAGCCGCAGGGACACCGGGGAGCTGTTTTTT. Amino acid sequence: CASSRRDTGELFF.

This clone was seen only a few times. The rearrangement uses TRBV6-1 and TRBJ1-1; D uncertain. This CDR3 contains 13 residues. V shed 8 bases and J shed 1 base, with 11 bases lying between them. CDR1 and CDR2 from the germline V gene are MNHNS and SASEGT. DNA for the CDR3: TGTGCCAGCGTCCTGACACAGAACACTGAAGCTTTCTTT. Its translation is CASVLTQNTEAFF.